This T cell receptor beta chain stems from a study of blood T cell repertoires in COVID-19. Everyone who took part was about 18 to 90 years old, and they came from some 23 US areas. CDR1 is MNHEY and CDR2 is SVGAGI in the germline V gene. CDR3 size: 14 residues. The V end lost 7 bases, the J end lost 5 bases, and 15 bases lay between the germline ends. A few counts support this clone. As processed by the authors: The assay estimated nucleated cells by amplifying reference gene primers. Here immunoSEQ multiplex PCR was the method, and the copy in TCRdb shows in-frame clones only, minus some. V, J and clone size reflect that table, while D and trimming were determined from the DNA. The sample has some 350,000 clones; 75% to 90% are singletons.

The sequence derives from a man aged 30-40 years who had recovered from COVID-19. The chain carries TRBV6-5 and TRBJ1-5, with D maybe TRBD1 (5 bases). The specimen was PBMCs or T cells enriched from blood (not recorded which). CDR3 in DNA: TGTGCCAGCACCCAAGGAGGGGCCGATCAGCCCCAGCATTTT. Its protein product is CASTQGGADQPQHF.